Each of the 22 T cell receptor beta chains below was sequenced from the same sample in a study of blood T cell repertoires in COVID-19. The assay was immunoSEQ multiplex PCR, and TCRdb's table has in-frame clones only and misses some. In the table there are some 230,000 clones, approximately 84% of which are singletons. Input material: peripheral blood. These receptors originate from a man between 40 and 49 years old with acute or convalescent COVID-19.

V usage is TRBV25-1 and J usage is TRBJ1-1; D call uncertain. The CDR3 spans 13 residues. Germline V lookup: CDR1 MGHDK, CDR2 SYGVNS. The V end was cut by 7 bases, the J end by 5 bases, with 14 bases between. CDR3 protein: CASKHGLHTEAFF. CDR3 in DNA: TGTGCCAGCAAGCACGGACTTCATACTGAAGCTTTCTTT.

The CDR3 region has the DNA TGTGCCAGCAGTTCCGCCTTCCGGGGGGGAAATACGCAGTATTTT. Translation gives CASSSAFRGGNTQYF. J is TRBJ2-3 and V is TRBV27; 8 bases are shared with TRBD2. V was pared by 4 bases and J by 7 bases, with 10 bases of the junction left unmatched. Germline V gene sequence: CDR1 MNHEY, CDR2 SMNVEV (reference sequence). The CDR3 is 15 amino acids.

This chain links TRBV5-1 with TRBJ1-1; D call uncertain. Germline CDR1 reads SGHRS; CDR2 reads YFSETQ. This CDR3 spans 15 amino acids. The ends were cut back, 3 bases at V and 3 bases at J, with 15 bases in the middle. The CDR3 loop reads CASSWPWEGYTEAFF. Here the CDR3 DNA reads TGCGCCAGCAGCTGGCCCTGGGAGGGATACACTGAAGCTTTCTTT.

The chain joins TRBV12-3 or TRBV12-4 to TRBJ1-2; possibly TRBD1 for D (5 bases). V was cut by 1 base and J by 7 bases, with 10 bases left in between. This CDR3 region has 13 residues. The CDR3 is CASSLVGTGGYTF. Written as DNA, the CDR3 is TGTGCCAGCAGTTTAGTGGGTACAGGTGGCTACACCTTC.

This chain uses TRBV6-1 with TRBJ1-4; no reliable D call. Germline-derived CDR1 and CDR2 are MNHNS and SASEGT. This CDR3 has 15 residues. Trimming removed 2 bases at V and 6 bases at J, with 13 bases between. CDR3 region: CASSESGEGHEKLFF. CDR3 bases: TGTGCCAGCAGTGAATCGGGCGAGGGCCATGAAAAACTGTTTTTT.

The rearrangement uses TRBV6-1 and TRBJ1-5; maybe TRBD1 (5 bases). V shed 1 base and J shed 7 bases, with 14 bases lying between them. CDR1 and CDR2 from the germline V gene are MNHNS and SASEGT. This CDR3 spans 15 amino acids. CDR3 in amino acids: CASSEGGGPFQPQHF. In DNA form, the CDR3 reads TGTGCCAGCAGTGAAGGGGGGGGTCCGTTCCAGCCCCAGCATTTT.

The rearrangement links TRBV2 to TRBJ2-1; 7 bases fit TRBD2. The ends lost 4 bases at V and 9 bases at J; junction bases unmatched: 3. The CDR3 is made up of 12 amino acids. The germline V gene encodes CDR1 SNHLY and CDR2 FYNNEI. Written as DNA, the CDR3 is TGTGCCAGCAGTGGGGAGGGACCTGAGCAGTTCTTC. Residues: CASSGEGPEQFF. The full variable domain, completed using reference TRBV2 and TRBJ2-1, is EPEVTQTPSHQVTQMGQEVILRCVPISNHLYFYWYRQILGQKVEFLVSFYNNEISEKSEIFDDQFSVERPDGSNFTLKIRSTKLEDSAMYFCASSGEGPEQFFGPGTRLTVL.

The rearrangement links TRBV18 to TRBJ2-5, with 7 positions matching TRBD1. The CDR3 covers 15 residues. After removal of 4 bases from V and 3 bases from J, the junction contained 8 bases not matched to a gene. Germline values: CDR1 KGHSH, CDR2 LQKENI. The CDR3 DNA is TGTGCCAGCTCACTAGGGGGCCTGAGGAAAGAGACCCAGTACTTC. This translates into CASSLGGLRKETQYF.

The CDR3 reads CASSRGQMEKLFF. The CDR3, as DNA: TGTGCCAGCAGTCGGGGACAGATGGAAAAACTGTTTTTT. This chain links TRBV6-5 with TRBJ1-4; 7 bases line up with TRBD1. The V and J ends lost 5 bases and 8 bases, in that order; junction bases with no gene match: 5. CDR1 is MNHEY, CDR2 SVGAGI, per germline. There are 13 residues in the CDR3.

The chain combines TRBV19 with TRBJ1-2; 7 nucleotides line up with TRBD1. After removal of 4 bases from V and 7 bases from J, the junction contained 12 bases not matched to a gene. Germline loops: CDR1 LNHDA, CDR2 SQIVND (reference sequence). The CDR3 is made up of 15 amino acids. This chain's CDR3 is CASSTPSEGAGGYTF. In nucleotides, the CDR3 is TGTGCCAGTAGTACCCCGTCAGAGGGGGCAGGTGGCTACACCTTC.

The chain couples TRBV6-6 to TRBJ1-3, with 9 bases matching TRBD1. V was clipped by 2 bases and J by 4 bases; unmatched bases: 3. Germline-derived CDR1 and CDR2 are MNHNY and SVGAGI (reference sequence). The CDR3 has 15 amino acids. CDR3 sequence (DNA): TGTGCCAGCAGTTACGGGACAGGGATAGGAAACACCATATATTTT. It is translated as CASSYGTGIGNTIYF.

The rearrangement links TRBV20-1 to TRBJ1-2, with no clear D. V was trimmed by 3 bases and J by 6 bases, leaving 8 bases between them. Germline V gene lookup returns CDR1 DFQATT and CDR2 SNEGSKA (reference sequence). The CDR3 runs 11 residues. CDR3: CSARSGDGYTF. The CDR3, as DNA: TGCAGTGCTAGGTCCGGGGATGGCTACACCTTC.

Comments on this clone: The same CDR3 arises from other DNA sequences in this sample as well. The chain is built from TRBV5-1 and TRBJ1-2, with D maybe TRBD1 (5 bases). Germline V gene data show CDR1 as SGHRS and CDR2 as YFSETQ. Trimming pared 0 bases from V and 2 bases from J, leaving 8 bases between. The CDR3 sequence is 14 residues long. The CDR3 DNA is TGCGCCAGCAGCTTGGAATCAGGGAACTATGGCTACACCTTC. Its protein product is CASSLESGNYGYTF.

The gene calls are TRBV7-2 and TRBJ1-2, with D uncertain. V gave up 5 bases and J gave up 4 bases, with 11 bases separating them. Germline CDR1 and CDR2: SGHTA and FQGNSA. The length of the CDR3 is 13 residues. The CDR3 loop reads CASSLGQVYGYTF. Here the CDR3 DNA reads TGTGCCAGCAGCCTCGGTCAGGTCTATGGCTACACCTTC.

The gene calls are TRBV27 and TRBJ1-2; 8 nucleotides align to TRBD1. Germline-derived CDR1 and CDR2 are MNHEY and SMNVEV (reference sequence). Trimming at V came to 6 bases and at J to 6 bases, leaving 9 bases not matched to a gene. This CDR3 has 14 residues. The CDR3 loop is CASSLLPDRDGYTF. DNA for the CDR3: TGTGCCAGCAGCCTTCTCCCGGACAGGGATGGCTACACCTTC.

The V call is TRBV28, the J call TRBJ1-1; D uncertain. Germline lookup yields CDR1 MDHEN and CDR2 SYDVKM. The CDR3 sequence is 13 residues long. Trimming stripped 6 bases from V and 0 bases from J, with 8 bases between. CDR3 amino acids: CASSSNLNTEAFF. The DNA of the CDR3 is TGTGCCAGCAGCAGTAATTTGAACACTGAAGCTTTCTTT.

This clone has only one observation. The V and J genes are TRBV19 and TRBJ2-2; D possibly corresponds to TRBD1 (6 bases). Germline CDR1 and CDR2: LNHDA and SQIVND (reference sequence). V was trimmed by 6 bases and J by 5 bases, leaving 13 bases between them. This CDR3 has 14 residues. The chain's CDR3 is CASSRSQGTGELFF. CDR3 sequence (DNA): TGTGCCAGTAGCCGAAGCCAGGGGACCGGGGAGCTGTTTTTT.

Here the CDR3 reads CASSLDSSYEQYF. Written as DNA, the CDR3 is TGTGCCAGCAGCTTAGACAGCTCCTACGAGCAGTACTTC. The rearrangement joins TRBV7-9 to TRBJ2-7, with D unclear. Germline-derived CDR1 and CDR2 are SEHNR and FQNEAQ (reference sequence). V lost 1 base to trimming and J lost 0 bases, with 4 bases between them. The CDR3 sequence is 13 residues long.

The chain is built from TRBV6-5 and TRBJ1-1, with a weak D call TRBD1 (6 bases). The germline CDR1 and CDR2 sequences are MNHEY and SVGAGI. V was cut by 2 bases and J by 13 bases, with 11 bases left in between. CDR3 length: 11 residues. Here the CDR3 reads CASSYTGISFF. CDR3 nucleotide sequence: TGTGCCAGCAGTTACACAGGGATCAGTTTCTTT.

The chain joins TRBV2 to TRBJ1-6; TRBD1 matches 8 bases. The trim removed 5 bases at V and 7 bases at J, leaving 19 bases unmatched. Per the germline V gene, CDR1 is SNHLY and CDR2 is FYNNEI. The CDR3 sequence is 19 residues long. CDR3 DNA sequence: TGTGCCAGCAGTCTTGACCAGGACAGGGCAGGGATGAGGAATTCACCCCTCCACTTT. Encoded protein: CASSLDQDRAGMRNSPLHF.

The rearrangement joins TRBV19 to TRBJ1-5, with D maybe TRBD1 (5 bases). The CDR3 length is 15 residues. Germline assignment: CDR1 LNHDA and CDR2 SQIVND (reference sequence). The V gene lost 3 bases and the J gene lost 1 base, with 10 bases spanning the gap. CDR3 sequence: CASSMGPGSNQPQHF. The CDR3 DNA reads as TGTGCCAGTAGTATGGGCCCAGGGAGCAATCAGCCCCAGCATTTT.

This rearrangement joins TRBV6-5 to TRBJ2-7, with 9 bases lining up with TRBD1. CDR1 and CDR2 from the germline V gene are MNHEY and SVGAGI. The V segment lost 6 bases and the J segment 4 bases; nucleotides outside the gene matches: 4. The CDR3 is made up of 13 amino acids. Written as DNA, the CDR3 is TGTGCCAGCAGCCGGACAGGGGCTTACGAGCAGTACTTC. Translation: CASSRTGAYEQYF.